This passage covers 22 T cell receptor beta chains from one sample sequenced in a study of shared clonotypes between healthy human individuals. Profiled with immunoSEQ multiplex PCR; TCRdb holds only in-frame clones, not every one. This sample has some 980,000 clones; over 75% occur once, and the top ten carry roughly 1.5%. Input material: memory CD4+ T cells sorted from blood. This sample's subset: CD45RA-negative fraction. All receptors come from a man aged 18-30 years in good health.

The gene calls are TRBV6-1 and TRBJ1-6; 10 bases are shared with TRBD1. V gave up 4 bases and J gave up 0 bases; unmatched junction bases: 9. Looked up from germline, CDR1 is MNHNS and CDR2 is SASEGT. The CDR3 totals 19 residues. The CDR3 region has the DNA TGTGCCAGCAGTGGCCCCGGGACAGGGGCCAGCTCCTATAATTCACCCCTCCACTTT. This encodes CASSGPGTGASSYNSPLHF.

This clone appeared many times. Other DNA sequences in this specimen translate into the identical CDR3. The chain couples TRBV29-1 to TRBJ2-7; TRBD1 agrees at 8 bases. The CDR3 spans 14 residues. The germline V gene has CDR1 SQVTM and CDR2 ANQGSEA. The J segment lost 2 bases and the V segment lost 4 bases, leaving 7 bases of the junction unmatched. DNA for the CDR3: TGCAGCGTTGGGGACAGGACCCCCACCTACGAGCAGTACTTC. It translates to CSVGDRTPTYEQYF.

In the case of this clone: One end of the junction fails to match germline, which may point to a read error. The chain has TRBV7-7 and TRBJ2-2, with D uncertain. The CDR3 consists of 16 residues. Germline loops: CDR1 SSHAT, CDR2 FNYEAQ (reference sequence). This CDR3 reads CASSLVSGAATGELFF. CDR3 sequence (DNA): TGTGCTAGCAGCTTAGTATCAGGAGCCGCCACCGGGGAGCTGTTTTTT.

This chain uses TRBV6-1 with TRBJ1-4, with a tentative D call TRBD1 (6 bases). Germline CDR1 MNHNS, CDR2 SASEGT. The CDR3 extends over 15 amino acids. V lost 1 base and J lost 7, with 13 bases in between. CDR3 DNA: TGTGCCAGCAGTGAAGGGACAGCCGGAAGTGAAAAACTGTTTTTT. This gives the protein CASSEGTAGSEKLFF.

The V gene is TRBV6-5, the J gene TRBJ2-1; TRBD2 might be the D (5 bases). V lost 6 bases and J 5 bases, leaving 11 bases between the germline ends. The V gene's germline CDR1 is MNHEY and CDR2 SVGAGI. The CDR3 spans 13 residues. The CDR3 sequence: CASRMDLNNEQFF. CDR3 DNA sequence: TGTGCCAGCAGGATGGACTTAAACAATGAGCAGTTCTTC.

The chain couples TRBV7-2 to TRBJ1-1; D call uncertain. This CDR3 has 14 residues. V shed 1 base and J shed 4 bases, with 10 bases lying between them. CDR1 SGHTA and CDR2 FQGNSA come from the germline V gene. The CDR3 region is CASSLDGGITEAFF. Written as DNA, the CDR3 is TGTGCCAGCAGCTTAGATGGAGGTATCACTGAAGCTTTCTTT.

The chain uses TRBV7-8 and TRBJ2-3; no firm D call. The CDR3 loop spans 13 amino acids. Trimming cost V 3 bases and J 4 bases, with 8 bases left between them. CDR1 SGHVS and CDR2 FQNEAQ come from the germline V gene. CDR3 bases: TGTGCCAGCAGCTTTGTTAGGGCAGATACGCAGTATTTT. Its protein product is CASSFVRADTQYF. The variable domain in full, completed from reference TRBV7-8 and TRBJ2-3, reads GAGVSQSPRYKVAKRGQDVALRCDPISGHVSLFWYQQALGQGPEFLTYFQNEAQLDKSGLPSDRFFAERPEGSVSTLKIQRTQQEDSAVYLCASSFVRADTQYFGPGTRLTVL.

The genes are TRBV6-1 and TRBJ2-3, with TRBD2 as a possible D gene (5 bases). This CDR3 is 16 amino acids long. Trimming cost V 2 bases and J 1 base, with 13 bases left between them. The germline V gene has CDR1 MNHNS and CDR2 SASEGT. CDR3 in amino acids: CASSEFGDRGTDTQYF. Written as DNA, the CDR3 is TGTGCCAGCAGTGAATTCGGGGATAGGGGCACAGATACGCAGTATTTT.

The chain links TRBV13 to TRBJ2-7, with D perhaps matching TRBD1 (6 bases). CDR3 length equals 16 residues. Germline V gives CDR1 PRHDT, CDR2 FYEKMQ (reference sequence). Trimming stripped 5 bases from V and 2 bases from J, with 19 bases between. CDR3 residues: CASSLRYDRYPYEQYF. CDR3 in DNA: TGTGCCAGCAGCCTCCGATACGACAGGTACCCCTACGAGCAGTACTTC.

This chain links TRBV27 with TRBJ2-3, with 7 bases that match TRBD1. This CDR3 has 16 amino acids. Germline V gene lookup returns CDR1 MNHEY and CDR2 SMNVEV (reference sequence). J lost 5 bases, V lost 4 bases, and 12 bases had no gene match. The CDR3 here is CASSSPDRASKDTQYF. The CDR3 DNA follows: TGTGCCAGCAGTTCCCCTGACAGGGCGTCGAAAGATACGCAGTATTTT.

Worth noting for this clone: Within the sample, other DNA sequences also encode this same CDR3. The chain has TRBV5-1 and TRBJ2-7; unclear D gene. CDR3 size: 12 residues. The germline gives CDR1 SGHRS, CDR2 YFSETQ. The V end was cut by 0 bases, the J end by 3 bases, with 4 bases between. CDR3 DNA sequence: TGCGCCAGCAGCTTGGGCGGCTACGAGCAGTACTTC. As protein: CASSLGGYEQYF. Full variable domain (remainder filled in from reference TRBV5-1 and TRBJ2-7): KAGVTQTPRYLIKTRGQQVTLSCSPISGHRSVSWYQQTPGQGLQFLFEYFSETQRNKGNFPGRFSGRQFSNSRSEMNVSTLELGDSALYLCASSLGGYEQYFGPGTRLTVT.

The J gene is TRBJ1-5, the V gene TRBV30; possible D gene TRBD1, 5 bases. Trimming stripped 2 bases from V and 5 bases from J, with 13 bases between. The germline V gene encodes CDR1 GTSNPN and CDR2 SVGIG (reference sequence). This CDR3 is built from 14 residues. This chain's CDR3 is CAWSTGRGDQPQHF. The CDR3 coding sequence is TGTGCCTGGAGTACGGGGCGTGGGGATCAGCCCCAGCATTTT.

The V and J genes are TRBV29-1 and TRBJ1-2; TRBD1 agrees at 8 bases. Looked up from germline, CDR1 is SQVTM and CDR2 is ANQGSEA. This CDR3 is built from 13 residues. Germline trimming cut 7 bases from V and 9 bases from J; bases unmatched to any gene: 13. CDR3 coding DNA: TGCAGCGCCCTAAGGACAGGGACTATTAGCTACACCTTC. It yields the protein CSALRTGTISYTF.

The chain has TRBV18 and TRBJ1-1, with TRBD1 matching 8 bases. Germline V gene sequence: CDR1 KGHSH, CDR2 LQKENI. This CDR3 is 17 amino acids long. J lost 5 bases, V lost 3 bases, and 14 bases had no gene match. CDR3 loop: CASSPSQGAGGTTEAFF. The CDR3 coding sequence is TGTGCCAGCTCACCGTCTCAGGGGGCGGGAGGTACAACTGAAGCTTTCTTT. The whole variable domain, remainder taken from reference TRBV18 and TRBJ1-1, is NAGVMQNPRHLVRRRGQEARLRCSPMKGHSHVYWYRQLPEEGLKFMVYLQKENIIDESGMPKERFSAEFPKEGPSILRIQQVVRGDSAAYFCASSPSQGAGGTTEAFFGQGTRLTVV.

V gene TRBV5-1 combines with J gene TRBJ2-7; no reliable D call. The V and J ends lost 0 bases and 3 bases respectively, with 13 bases between them. The length of the CDR3 is 15 residues. The germline gives CDR1 SGHRS, CDR2 YFSETQ. The CDR3: CASSLGHSMGYEQYF. The CDR3 DNA sequence: TGCGCCAGCAGCTTGGGACACTCCATGGGCTACGAGCAGTACTTC.

The chain is built from TRBV5-1 and TRBJ1-2, with D possibly being TRBD1 (6 bases). V lost 4 bases and J lost 0, with 31 bases in between. The germline gives CDR1 SGHRS, CDR2 YFSETQ. The CDR3 runs 21 residues. As DNA, the CDR3 is TGCGCCAGCAGCCCTCTCGGGGGGGCGCTCCTTTTGAGCCGAGCTAACTATGGCTACACCTTC. Encoded protein: CASSPLGGALLLSRANYGYTF.

The chain is built from TRBV28 and TRBJ2-7; no reliable D call. Trimming took off 5 bases at V and 1 base at J, with 15 bases between the two ends. Germline-derived CDR1 and CDR2 are MDHEN and SYDVKM. CDR3 size: 15 residues. The DNA for the CDR3 is TGTGCCAGCAGTCCCCTGTCGGGCGGATCCTACGAGCAGTACTTC. Residues: CASSPLSGGSYEQYF.

The chain employs TRBV7-9 and TRBJ1-2; D might be TRBD1 (6 bases). The ends were cut back, 4 bases at V and 4 bases at J, with 7 bases in the middle. CDR3 length: 12 residues. Looked up from germline, CDR1 is SEHNR and CDR2 is FQNEAQ (reference sequence). CDR3 sequence: CASSWDTYGYTF. DNA of the CDR3: TGTGCCAGCAGCTGGGACACCTATGGCTACACCTTC.

The V gene is TRBV19, the J gene TRBJ2-3, with D maybe TRBD2 (6 bases). Trimming left V 6 bases short and J 2 bases short, with 15 bases between. This CDR3 comprises 15 residues. Germline V lookup: CDR1 LNHDA, CDR2 SQIVND (reference sequence). CDR3 bases: TGTGCCAGTAGAGCGGGTTTGTTGCCCACAGATACGCAGTATTTT. It translates to CASRAGLLPTDTQYF.

This clone has ten or more counts. The chain employs TRBV30 and TRBJ2-6; D gene unclear. The germline gives CDR1 GTSNPN, CDR2 SVGIG (reference sequence). V was pared by 0 bases and J by 1 base, with 7 bases between. This CDR3 is 15 amino acids long. DNA of the CDR3: TGTGCCTGGAGTGTTTTGGGGTCTGGGGCCAACGTCCTGACTTTC. This codes for CAWSVLGSGANVLTF.

This chain links TRBV5-5 with TRBJ1-5; D is perhaps TRBD1 (5 bases). V lost 0 bases to trimming and J lost 7 bases, with 14 bases between them. The CDR3 contains 15 residues. Per germline, CDR1 SGHKS and CDR2 YYEKEE (reference sequence). CDR3 sequence (DNA): TGTGCCAGCAGCTTGGGGCAGGGTAGTAGCCAGCCCCAGCATTTT. The encoded protein is CASSLGQGSSQPQHF.

This clone turned up a few times. The chain has TRBV30 and TRBJ2-7; D unresolved. Trimming pared 2 bases from V and 7 bases from J, leaving 15 bases between. The germline V gene encodes CDR1 GTSNPN and CDR2 SVGIG (reference sequence). CDR3 length equals 13 residues. The CDR3: CAWSPQSLREQYF. For the CDR3, the DNA is TGTGCCTGGAGTCCCCAGAGTCTTCGGGAGCAGTACTTC.